The T cell receptor (beta chain) described here comes from a study of spatial heterogeneity in lung cancer. Across the whole study: Donors were around 70 untreated early-stage non-small cell lung cancer patients. The authors sequenced available follow-up PBMC samples, taken a median of roughly 2 years after resection. Each time, sequencing found more beta-chain sequences than alpha-chain sequences. Study-wide points: Ubiquitous expanded tumor TCRs surfaced in blood more at resection than they did at follow-up.

Sample time point: blood at routine non-recurrence follow-up after resection. Whole RNA from tumor, nontumor lung or frozen PBMC was sequenced unsorted. One entry per CDR3 protein results from TCRdb running MiXCR on the 5' RACE reads. This repertoire shows some 54,000 distinct CDR3 sequences, around 7.7% found once; its top ten account for 35%. With respect to this clonotype: What it binds is not known.

This TCR derives from a female donor with early-stage non-small cell lung cancer. The sample was PBMCs, taken at follow-up.

The CDR3 sequence: CASSLNREGEQYF. Written as DNA, the CDR3 is TGTGCCAGCAGTTTAAACAGGGAGGGGGAGCAGTACTTC. The chain is built from TRBV27 and TRBJ2-7, with D possibly matching TRBD2 (7 bases). The V and J ends lost 2 bases and 7 bases respectively, with 12 bases between them. The CDR3 is 13 amino acids. CDR1 MNHEY and CDR2 SMNVEV come from the germline V gene (reference sequence).